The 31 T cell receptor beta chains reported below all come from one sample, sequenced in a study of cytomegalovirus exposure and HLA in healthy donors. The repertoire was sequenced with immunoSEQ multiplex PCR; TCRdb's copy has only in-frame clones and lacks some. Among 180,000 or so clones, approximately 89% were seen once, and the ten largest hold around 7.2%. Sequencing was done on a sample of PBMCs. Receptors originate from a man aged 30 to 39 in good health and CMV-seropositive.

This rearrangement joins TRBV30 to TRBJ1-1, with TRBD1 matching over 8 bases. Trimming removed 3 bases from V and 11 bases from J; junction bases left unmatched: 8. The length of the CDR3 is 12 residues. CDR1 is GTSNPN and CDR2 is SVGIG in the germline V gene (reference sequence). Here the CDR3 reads CAWSPTGERAFF. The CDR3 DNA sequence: TGTGCCTGGAGCCCGACAGGGGAGCGTGCTTTCTTT.

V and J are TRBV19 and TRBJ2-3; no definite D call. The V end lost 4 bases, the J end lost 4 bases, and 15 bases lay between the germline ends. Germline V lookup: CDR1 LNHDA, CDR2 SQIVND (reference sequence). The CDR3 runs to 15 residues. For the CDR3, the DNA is TGTGCCAGTAGTAGATACACCCGAGAGGCAGATACGCAGTATTTT. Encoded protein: CASSRYTREADTQYF.

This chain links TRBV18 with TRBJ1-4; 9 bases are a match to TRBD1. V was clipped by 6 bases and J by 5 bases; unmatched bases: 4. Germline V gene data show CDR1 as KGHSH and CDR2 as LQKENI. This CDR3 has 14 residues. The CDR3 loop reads CASSLDRGNEKLFF. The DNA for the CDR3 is TGTGCCAGCTCGCTTGACAGGGGGAATGAAAAACTGTTTTTT.

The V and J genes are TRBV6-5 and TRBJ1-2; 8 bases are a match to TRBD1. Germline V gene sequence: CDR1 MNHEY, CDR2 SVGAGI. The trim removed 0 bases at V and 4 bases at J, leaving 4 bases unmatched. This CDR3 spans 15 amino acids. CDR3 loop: CASSYSSGGGYGYTF. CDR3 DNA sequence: TGTGCCAGCAGTTACTCCTCAGGGGGCGGCTATGGCTACACCTTC.

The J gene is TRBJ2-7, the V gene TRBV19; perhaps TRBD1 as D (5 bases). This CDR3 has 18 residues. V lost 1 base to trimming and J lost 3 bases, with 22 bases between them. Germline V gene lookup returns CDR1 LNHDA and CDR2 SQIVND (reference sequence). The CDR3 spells CASSIVSLGQGTNYEQYF. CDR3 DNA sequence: TGTGCCAGTAGTATAGTATCGTTGGGTCAGGGAACAAACTACGAGCAGTACTTC.

The CDR3 loop reads CASSPAGSSEPLHF. The CDR3 bases are TGTGCCAGCAGCCCGGCTGGGAGTTCGGAACCCCTCCACTTT. The chain is built from TRBV7-8 and TRBJ1-6; D is unresolved. Germline-derived CDR1 and CDR2 are SGHVS and FQNEAQ. The CDR3 has 14 amino acids. V was pared by 5 bases and J by 12 bases, with 17 bases between.

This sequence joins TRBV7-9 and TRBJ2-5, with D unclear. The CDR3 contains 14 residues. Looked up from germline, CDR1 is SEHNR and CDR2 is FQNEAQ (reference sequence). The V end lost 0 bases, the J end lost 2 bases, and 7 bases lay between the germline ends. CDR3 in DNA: TGTGCCAGCAGCTTAGCTTCCACGCAAGAGACCCAGTACTTC. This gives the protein CASSLASTQETQYF.

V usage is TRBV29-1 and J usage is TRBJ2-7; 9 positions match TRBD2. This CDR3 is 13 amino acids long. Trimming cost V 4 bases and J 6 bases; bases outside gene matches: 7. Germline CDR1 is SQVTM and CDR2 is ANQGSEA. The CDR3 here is CSVVAGAQTEQYF. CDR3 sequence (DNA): TGCAGCGTTGTAGCGGGGGCCCAGACCGAGCAGTACTTC.

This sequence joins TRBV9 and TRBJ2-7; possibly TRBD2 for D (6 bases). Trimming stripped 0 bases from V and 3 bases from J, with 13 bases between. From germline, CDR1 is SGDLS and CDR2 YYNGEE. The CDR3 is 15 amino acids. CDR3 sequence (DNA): TGTGCCAGCAGCGTAGGTCCACTAGCAGACTACGAGCAGTACTTC. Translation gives CASSVGPLADYEQYF. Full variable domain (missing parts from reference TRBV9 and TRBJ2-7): DSGVTQTPKHLITATGQRVTLRCSPRSGDLSVYWYQQSLDQGLQFLIQYYNGEERAKGNILERFSAQQFPDLHSELNLSSLELGDSALYFCASSVGPLADYEQYFGPGTRLTVT.

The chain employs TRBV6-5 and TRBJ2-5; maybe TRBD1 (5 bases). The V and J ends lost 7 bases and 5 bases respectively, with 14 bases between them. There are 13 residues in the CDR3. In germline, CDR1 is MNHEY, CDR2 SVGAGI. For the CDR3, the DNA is TGTGCCAGCAAGAAGGGGCTCAGGGAGACCCAGTACTTC. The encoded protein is CASKKGLRETQYF.

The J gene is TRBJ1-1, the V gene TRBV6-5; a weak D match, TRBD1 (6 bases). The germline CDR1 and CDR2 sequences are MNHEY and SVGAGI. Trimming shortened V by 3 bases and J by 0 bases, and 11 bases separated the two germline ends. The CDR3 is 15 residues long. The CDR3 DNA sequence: TGTGCCAGCAGTTATGGCGGGACAATGAACACTGAAGCTTTCTTT. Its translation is CASSYGGTMNTEAFF.

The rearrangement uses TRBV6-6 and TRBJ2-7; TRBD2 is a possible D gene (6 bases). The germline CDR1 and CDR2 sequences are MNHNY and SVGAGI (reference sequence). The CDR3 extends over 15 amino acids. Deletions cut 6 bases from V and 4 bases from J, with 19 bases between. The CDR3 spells CASSYPGSGQYEQYF. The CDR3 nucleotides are TGTGCCAGCAGCTACCCGGGAAGCGGGCAGTACGAGCAGTACTTC.

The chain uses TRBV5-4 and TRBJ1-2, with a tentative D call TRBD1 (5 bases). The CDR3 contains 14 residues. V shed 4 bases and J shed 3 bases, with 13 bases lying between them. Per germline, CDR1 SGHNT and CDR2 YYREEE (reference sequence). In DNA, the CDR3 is TGTGCCAGCAGCACGCGGGACTCCTACTATGGCTACACCTTC. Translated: CASSTRDSYYGYTF.

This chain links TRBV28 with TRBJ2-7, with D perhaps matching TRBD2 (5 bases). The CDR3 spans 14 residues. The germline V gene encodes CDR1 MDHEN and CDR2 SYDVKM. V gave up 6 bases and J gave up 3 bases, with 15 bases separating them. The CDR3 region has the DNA TGTGCCAGCAGGACTGCGGGCGTAAACTACGAGCAGTACTTC. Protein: CASRTAGVNYEQYF.

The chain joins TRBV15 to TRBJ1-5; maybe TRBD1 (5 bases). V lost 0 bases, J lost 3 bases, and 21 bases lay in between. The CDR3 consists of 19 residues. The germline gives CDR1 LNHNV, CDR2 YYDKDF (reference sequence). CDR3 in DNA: TGTGCCACCAGCAGAGACCCGCCCCCGGGACTTACAATCAATCAGCCCCAGCATTTT. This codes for CATSRDPPPGLTINQPQHF.

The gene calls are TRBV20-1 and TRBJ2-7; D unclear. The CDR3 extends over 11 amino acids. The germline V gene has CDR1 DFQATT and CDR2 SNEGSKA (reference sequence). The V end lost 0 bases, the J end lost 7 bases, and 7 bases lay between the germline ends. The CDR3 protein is CSARDEAEQYF. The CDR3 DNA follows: TGCAGTGCTAGAGACGAGGCGGAGCAGTACTTC.

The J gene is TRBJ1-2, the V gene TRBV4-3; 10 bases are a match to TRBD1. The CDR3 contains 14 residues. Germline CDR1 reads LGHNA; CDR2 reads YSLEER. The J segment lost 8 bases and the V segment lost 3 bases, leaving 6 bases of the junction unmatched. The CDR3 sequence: CASSHRTGGEGYTF. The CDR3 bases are TGCGCCAGCAGCCATCGGACAGGGGGAGAGGGCTACACCTTC.

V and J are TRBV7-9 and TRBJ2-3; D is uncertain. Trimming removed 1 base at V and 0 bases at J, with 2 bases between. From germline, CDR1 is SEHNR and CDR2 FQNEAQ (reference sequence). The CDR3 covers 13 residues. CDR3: CASSLGSTDTQYF. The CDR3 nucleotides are TGTGCCAGCAGCTTAGGGAGCACAGATACGCAGTATTTT.

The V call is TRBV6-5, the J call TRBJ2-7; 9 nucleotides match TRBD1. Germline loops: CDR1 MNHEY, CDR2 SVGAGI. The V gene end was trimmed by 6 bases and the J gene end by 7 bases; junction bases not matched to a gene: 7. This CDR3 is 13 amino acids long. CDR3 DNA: TGTGCCAGCAGCTGGACAGGGGTTGGGGAGCAGTACTTC. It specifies CASSWTGVGEQYF.

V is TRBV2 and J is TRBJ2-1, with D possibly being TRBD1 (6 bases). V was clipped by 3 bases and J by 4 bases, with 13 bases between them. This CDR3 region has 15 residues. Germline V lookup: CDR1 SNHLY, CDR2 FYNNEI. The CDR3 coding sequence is TGTGCCAGCAGTGAGGAACAGGGAGAGTACAATGAGCAGTTCTTC. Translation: CASSEEQGEYNEQFF.

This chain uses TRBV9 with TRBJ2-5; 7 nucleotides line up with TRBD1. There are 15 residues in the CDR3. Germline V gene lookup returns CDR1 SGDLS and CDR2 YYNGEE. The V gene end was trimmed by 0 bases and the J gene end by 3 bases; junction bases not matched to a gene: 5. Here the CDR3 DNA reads TGTGCCAGCAGCGTAGACGGGACAGAAGAAGAGACCCAGTACTTC. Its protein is CASSVDGTEEETQYF.

The CDR3 nucleotides read TGTGCCTGGAGGAGGCGGGATACGCAGTATTTT. Protein product: CAWRRRDTQYF. The rearrangement uses TRBV30 and TRBJ2-3, with D unresolved. The CDR3 covers 11 residues. In germline, CDR1 is GTSNPN, CDR2 SVGIG (reference sequence). Trimming took off 3 bases at V and 6 bases at J, with 7 bases between the two ends.

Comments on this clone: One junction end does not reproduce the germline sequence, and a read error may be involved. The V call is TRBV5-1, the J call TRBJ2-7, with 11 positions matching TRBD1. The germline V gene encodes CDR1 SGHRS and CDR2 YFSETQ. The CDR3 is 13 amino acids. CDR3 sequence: CARSGTGGVEQYF. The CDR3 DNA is TGCGCCCGCAGCGGGACAGGGGGTGTCGAGCAGTACTTC.

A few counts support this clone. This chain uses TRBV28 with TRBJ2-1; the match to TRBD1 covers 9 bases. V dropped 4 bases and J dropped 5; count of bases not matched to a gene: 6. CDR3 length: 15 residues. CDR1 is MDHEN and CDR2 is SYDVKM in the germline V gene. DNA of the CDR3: TGTGCCAGCAGTTCGGGACAGGGTTATCACAATGAGCAGTTCTTC. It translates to CASSSGQGYHNEQFF.

CDR3 coding DNA: TGTGCCAGCAGCTATAGACTAGCGTTCAATGAGCAGTTCTTC. Its protein product is CASSYRLAFNEQFF. The rearrangement links TRBV7-3 to TRBJ2-1, with 8 nucleotides matching TRBD2. Germline assignment: CDR1 SGHTA and CDR2 FQGTGA. This CDR3 is built from 14 residues. Trimming at V came to 4 bases and at J to 6 bases, leaving 5 bases not matched to a gene.

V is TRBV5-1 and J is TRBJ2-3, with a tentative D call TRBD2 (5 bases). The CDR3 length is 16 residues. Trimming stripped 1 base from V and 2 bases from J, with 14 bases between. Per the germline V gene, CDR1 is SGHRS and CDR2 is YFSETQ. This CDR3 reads CASSLFSGNPTDTQYF. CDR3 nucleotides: TGCGCCAGCAGCTTGTTCTCCGGGAACCCCACAGATACGCAGTATTTT.

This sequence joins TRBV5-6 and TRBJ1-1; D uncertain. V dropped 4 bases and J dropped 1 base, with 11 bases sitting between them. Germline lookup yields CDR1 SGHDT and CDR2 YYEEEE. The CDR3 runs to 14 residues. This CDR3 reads CASSPMPQNTEAFF. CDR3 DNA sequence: TGTGCCAGCAGCCCCATGCCTCAGAACACTGAAGCTTTCTTT.

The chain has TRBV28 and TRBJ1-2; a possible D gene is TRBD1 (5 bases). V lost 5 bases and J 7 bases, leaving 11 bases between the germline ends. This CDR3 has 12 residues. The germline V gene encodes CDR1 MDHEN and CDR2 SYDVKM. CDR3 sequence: CASSGGGGGYTF. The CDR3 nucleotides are TGTGCCAGCAGTGGCGGGGGAGGTGGCTACACCTTC.

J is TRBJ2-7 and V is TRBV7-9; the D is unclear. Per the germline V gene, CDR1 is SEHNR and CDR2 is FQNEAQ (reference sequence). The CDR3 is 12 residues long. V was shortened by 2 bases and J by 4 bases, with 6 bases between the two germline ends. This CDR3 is CASSLLPYEQYF. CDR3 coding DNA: TGTGCCAGCAGCTTACTCCCATACGAGCAGTACTTC.

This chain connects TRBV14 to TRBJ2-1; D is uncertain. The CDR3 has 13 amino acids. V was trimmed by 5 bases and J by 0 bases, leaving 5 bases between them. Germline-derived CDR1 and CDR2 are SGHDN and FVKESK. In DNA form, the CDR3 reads TGTGCCAGCAGCGAGGACTCCTACAATGAGCAGTTCTTC. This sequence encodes CASSEDSYNEQFF.

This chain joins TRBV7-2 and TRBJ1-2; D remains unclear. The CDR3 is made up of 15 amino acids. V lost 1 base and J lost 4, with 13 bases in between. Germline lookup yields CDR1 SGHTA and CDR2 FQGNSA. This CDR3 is CASSLVEAAFYGYTF. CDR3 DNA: TGTGCCAGCAGCTTAGTCGAGGCCGCCTTCTATGGCTACACCTTC. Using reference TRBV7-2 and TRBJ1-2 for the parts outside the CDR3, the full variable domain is GAGVSQSPSNKVTEKGKDVELRCDPISGHTALYWYRQSLGQGLEFLIYFQGNSAPDKSGLPSDRFSAERTGGSVSTLTIQRTQQEDSAVYLCASSLVEAAFYGYTFGSGTRLTVV.